This T cell receptor beta chain is drawn from a study of cytomegalovirus exposure and HLA in healthy donors. The study, taken as a whole, reports: Later on, an analysis showed TCR association rates differing by HLA locus, with DRB1 the most and HLA-C the fewest. Follow-up analysis later connected one missense variant in DCLRE1C with trimming of TCR beta V- and J-genes. Presence/absence analyses rested on an assumption that sequencing depth was roughly uniform across donors.

Comments on this clone: Its target is unknown.

Vbeta (60) and Jbeta (13) primers were used in the PCR. Produced via immunoSEQ multiplex PCR; TCRdb's table is partial and in-frame only. The sample yields roughly 180,000 clones, around 77% seen once. This TCR derives from a woman under 40 in good health and CMV-seronegative. Sequenced material: PBMCs.

The CDR3 nucleotides are TGTGCCAGCAGTTTAGGACAGGGCACAGATACGCAGTATTTT. It specifies CASSLGQGTDTQYF. The V call is TRBV27, the J call TRBJ2-3; TRBD1 aligns across 7 bases. V lost 2 bases to trimming and J lost 1 base; unmatched junction nucleotides: 0. Germline V gene lookup returns CDR1 MNHEY and CDR2 SMNVEV (reference sequence). The CDR3 is 14 residues long.